One and the same sample provided the 28 T cell receptor beta chains below, sequenced in a study of shared clonotypes between healthy human individuals. The naive CD8 population came from CD45RO-negative cells selected for CCR7, without terminally differentiated effector memory CD45RA+ cells. Data came from immunoSEQ multiplex PCR; TCRdb stores just in-frame clones and leaves some out. There are approximately 2,200,000 clones in the sample; around 93% occur only once, and around 1.7% lies in the top ten. The sequencing sample was made of naive CD8+ T cells from PBMCs. The source is a man aged 18-30 years in good health. Some clones in this sample may be carry-over from other donors' samples.

The chain links TRBV13 to TRBJ2-1, with 10 bases matching TRBD1. This CDR3 region has 17 residues. J gave up 8 bases and V 6 bases, and 16 bases lay outside the gene matches. Per germline, CDR1 PRHDT and CDR2 FYEKMQ (reference sequence). The CDR3 sequence: CASSLGPSAGTGDEQFF. The CDR3 nucleotides read TGTGCCAGCAGTTTGGGCCCATCAGCCGGGACAGGGGATGAGCAGTTCTTC.

The J gene is TRBJ2-7, the V gene TRBV7-9; possibly TRBD2 for D (6 bases). V lost 10 bases, J lost 5 bases, and 21 bases lay in between. This CDR3 comprises 14 residues. Germline V lookup: CDR1 SEHNR, CDR2 FQNEAQ (reference sequence). This CDR3 reads CATQKKRVGDEQYF. The CDR3, as DNA: TGTGCCACCCAGAAGAAGCGGGTCGGAGACGAGCAGTACTTC.

This sequence joins TRBV13 and TRBJ1-3, with D perhaps matching TRBD1 (6 bases). Germline lookup yields CDR1 PRHDT and CDR2 FYEKMQ (reference sequence). The CDR3 totals 14 residues. V lost 0 bases and J lost 6, with 9 bases in between. The CDR3 region is CASSLGRGLNTIYF. The CDR3 DNA follows: TGTGCCAGCAGCTTAGGCAGGGGCCTAAACACCATATATTTT.

The chain carries TRBV11-2 and TRBJ2-1; 11 bases align to TRBD2. This CDR3 has 14 residues. The germline V gene encodes CDR1 SGHAT and CDR2 FQNNGV. J lost 2 bases, V lost 10 bases, and 4 bases had no gene match. This chain's CDR3 is CATVAGGPYNEQFF. DNA for the CDR3: TGTGCCACCGTAGCGGGAGGGCCCTACAATGAGCAGTTCTTC. The whole variable domain, remainder taken from reference TRBV11-2 and TRBJ2-1, is EAGVAQSPRYKIIEKRQSVAFWCNPISGHATLYWYQQILGQGPKLLIQFQNNGVVDDSQLPKDRFSAERLKGVDSTLKIQPAKLEDSAVYLCATVAGGPYNEQFFGPGTRLTVL.

This rearrangement joins TRBV27 to TRBJ2-7, with D perhaps TRBD1 (6 bases). Germline CDR1 and CDR2: MNHEY and SMNVEV (reference sequence). The CDR3 contains 14 residues. Trimming shortened V by 5 bases and J by 5 bases, and 16 bases separated the two germline ends. This chain's CDR3 is CASSPNRVGHEQYF. DNA of the CDR3: TGTGCCAGCAGTCCTAACAGGGTAGGGCACGAGCAGTACTTC.

This clone has a handful of counts. This sequence joins TRBV4-1 and TRBJ1-1, with D unresolved. CDR1 and CDR2 (germline): MGHRA, YSYEKL. V gave up 4 bases and J gave up 5 bases, with 11 bases separating them. The CDR3 runs 13 residues. The CDR3 spells CASSLNWGTEAFF. In DNA, the CDR3 is TGCGCCAGCAGCCTTAACTGGGGAACTGAAGCTTTCTTT.

Turning to this clone: Other DNA sequences from this sample encode an identical CDR3 as well. This chain uses TRBV7-9 with TRBJ2-6; D is unresolved. This CDR3 spans 14 amino acids. Germline V gives CDR1 SEHNR, CDR2 FQNEAQ (reference sequence). Trimming stripped 5 bases from V and 2 bases from J, with 7 bases between. CDR3: CASSPRTGANVLTF. For the CDR3, the DNA is TGTGCCAGCAGCCCCCGGACTGGGGCCAACGTCCTGACTTTC.

CDR3 sequence reads: CASSEFGGVSKNIQYF. The CDR3 DNA reads TGTGCCAGCAGTGAATTTGGGGGAGTGTCCAAAAACATTCAGTACTTC. The V call is TRBV2, the J call TRBJ2-4; perhaps D is TRBD1 or TRBD2 (5 bases each). CDR1 and CDR2 from the germline V gene are SNHLY and FYNNEI. V shed 2 bases and J shed 2 bases, with 13 bases lying between them. This CDR3 is 16 amino acids long.

The rearrangement links TRBV11-2 to TRBJ2-1, with D unclear. V was cut by 7 bases and J by 0 bases, with 10 bases left in between. Per the germline V gene, CDR1 is SGHAT and CDR2 is FQNNGV. The CDR3 is 14 amino acids. Here the CDR3 DNA reads TGTGCCAGCACCGTTGCAGGCTCCTACAATGAGCAGTTCTTC. It translates to CASTVAGSYNEQFF. The whole variable domain, filled in from reference TRBV11-2 and TRBJ2-1, reads EAGVAQSPRYKIIEKRQSVAFWCNPISGHATLYWYQQILGQGPKLLIQFQNNGVVDDSQLPKDRFSAERLKGVDSTLKIQPAKLEDSAVYLCASTVAGSYNEQFFGPGTRLTVL.

Points on this clone: Other DNA sequences in this specimen translate into the identical CDR3. The chain links TRBV11-2 to TRBJ2-7; D uncertain. Germline V gives CDR1 SGHAT, CDR2 FQNNGV. CDR3 size: 14 residues. V lost 3 bases to trimming and J lost 2 bases, with 11 bases between them. The chain's CDR3 is CASSLAAPPYEQYF. The CDR3 region has the DNA TGTGCCAGCAGCTTGGCGGCCCCTCCCTACGAGCAGTACTTC.

V is TRBV23-1 and J is TRBJ2-2, with 7 bases lining up with TRBD1. TRBV23-1 falls under the ORF class, with uncertain function. With V trimmed by 0 bases and J by 4 bases, 2 bases remained unmatched. The CDR3 has 15 amino acids. CDR3: CASSQSGGSTGELFF. The DNA of the CDR3 is TGCGCCAGCAGTCAATCAGGGGGCAGCACCGGGGAGCTGTTTTTT.

The chain has TRBV29-1 and TRBJ2-3, with 7 bases lining up with TRBD1. The ends lost 6 bases at V and 2 bases at J; junction bases unmatched: 5. CDR1 SQVTM and CDR2 ANQGSEA come from the germline V gene. The CDR3 is 13 residues long. CDR3 sequence reads: CSVRDRDTDTQYF. The CDR3 DNA is TGCAGCGTCCGGGACAGAGACACAGATACGCAGTATTTT.

The chain recombines TRBV2 with TRBJ2-1, with a weak D call TRBD2 (5 bases). Trimming took off 2 bases at V and 5 bases at J, with 13 bases between the two ends. From germline, CDR1 is SNHLY and CDR2 FYNNEI. CDR3 length: 15 amino acids. The CDR3: CASSERVQRDNEQFF. The CDR3 DNA sequence: TGTGCCAGCAGTGAAAGAGTTCAGAGGGACAATGAGCAGTTCTTC.

The rearrangement joins TRBV29-1 to TRBJ2-6, with no clear D. V lost 2 bases to trimming and J lost 0 bases, with 11 bases between them. Looked up from germline, CDR1 is SQVTM and CDR2 is ANQGSEA. The CDR3 covers 16 residues. DNA of the CDR3: TGCAGCGTTGAAAGGGTGGCGATCTCTGGGGCCAACGTCCTGACTTTC. It translates to CSVERVAISGANVLTF.

V usage is TRBV6-1 and J usage is TRBJ2-7, with D possibly matching TRBD1 (6 bases). From germline, CDR1 is MNHNS and CDR2 SASEGT. The length of the CDR3 is 16 residues. The V gene lost 2 bases and the J gene lost 4 bases, with 18 bases spanning the gap. CDR3 DNA sequence: TGTGCCAGCAGTGAATTGATAGGGACAAAATCGTACGAGCAGTACTTC. It is translated as CASSELIGTKSYEQYF.

This clone was counted once. The chain carries TRBV7-9 and TRBJ2-7, with 10 bases matching TRBD1. V lost 5 bases, J lost 5 bases, and 9 bases stayed unmatched. This CDR3 has 15 residues. CDR1 is SEHNR and CDR2 is FQNEAQ in the germline V gene (reference sequence). CDR3 sequence reads: CASSALPGQGNEQYF. Here the CDR3 DNA reads TGTGCCAGCAGCGCGTTACCGGGACAGGGGAACGAGCAGTACTTC.

The rearrangement links TRBV19 to TRBJ2-7; perhaps TRBD1 as D (6 bases). The CDR3 consists of 11 residues. CDR1 LNHDA and CDR2 SQIVND come from the germline V gene (reference sequence). Trimming removed 10 bases at V and 3 bases at J, with 10 bases between. The CDR3 sequence: CATGDNYEQYF. The CDR3 DNA reads TGTGCCACCGGGGACAACTACGAGCAGTACTTC.

This clone was counted once. The V and J genes are TRBV9 and TRBJ2-7; weak D call: TRBD1 (6 bases). The V end was cut by 2 bases, the J end by 9 bases, with 18 bases between. CDR1 is SGDLS, CDR2 YYNGEE, per germline. This CDR3 region has 14 residues. CDR3 residues: CASSVGIKGVGQYF. The CDR3 DNA sequence: TGTGCCAGCAGCGTTGGGATCAAGGGGGTTGGGCAGTACTTC. The variable domain in full, with the rest retrieved from reference TRBV9 and TRBJ2-7, is DSGVTQTPKHLITATGQRVTLRCSPRSGDLSVYWYQQSLDQGLQFLIQYYNGEERAKGNILERFSAQQFPDLHSELNLSSLELGDSALYFCASSVGIKGVGQYFGPGTRLTVT.

The rearrangement links TRBV11-2 to TRBJ1-3, with a tentative D call TRBD1 (6 bases). This CDR3 is built from 12 residues. Germline V gene lookup returns CDR1 SGHAT and CDR2 FQNNGV. The V and J ends lost 3 bases and 7 bases respectively, with 7 bases between them. In DNA, the CDR3 is TGTGCCAGCAGCTTCAGGGGTAACACCATATATTTT. Protein product: CASSFRGNTIYF.

The chain employs TRBV7-9 and TRBJ1-2; D unresolved. The V and J ends lost 5 bases and 6 bases respectively, with 28 bases between them. This CDR3 has 18 amino acids. CDR1 is SEHNR and CDR2 is FQNEAQ in the germline V gene (reference sequence). CDR3 coding DNA: TGTGCCAGCAGCGCCCCCGAGGCACCTCGGACGAGGATCGATGGCTACACCTTC. It specifies CASSAPEAPRTRIDGYTF. The complete variable domain, with remaining parts taken from reference TRBV7-9 and TRBJ1-2, reads DTGVSQNPRHKITKRGQNVTFRCDPISEHNRLYWYRQTLGQGPEFLTYFQNEAQLEKSRLLSDRFSAERPKGSFSTLEIQRTEQGDSAMYLCASSAPEAPRTRIDGYTFGSGTRLTVV.

The chain joins TRBV6-5 to TRBJ2-1, with TRBD2 matching over 8 bases. This CDR3 has 15 residues. Germline trimming cut 1 base from V and 8 bases from J; bases unmatched to any gene: 7. Germline V CDR1 and CDR2: MNHEY, SVGAGI. In DNA form, the CDR3 reads TGTGCCAGCAGTTACTTTCGGGAGGGCCGGGATGAGCAGTTCTTC. This encodes CASSYFREGRDEQFF.

In this sample, this clone turned up once. The identical CDR3 is also encoded by other nucleotide sequences in the sample. The rearrangement uses TRBV5-1 and TRBJ2-1, with 12 nucleotides matching TRBD2. The V gene's germline CDR1 is SGHRS and CDR2 YFSETQ. CDR3 size: 16 residues. After removal of 4 bases from V and 3 bases from J, the junction contained 5 bases not matched to a gene. The CDR3 DNA sequence: TGCGCCAGCAGCCCGGGACTAGCGGGCATCTACAATGAGCAGTTCTTC. Encoded protein: CASSPGLAGIYNEQFF.

As to this clone: Distinct nucleotide sequences in the sample also encode this CDR3. This chain links TRBV4-1 with TRBJ2-5; tentatively, D is TRBD2 (6 bases). The germline V and J ends were trimmed by 6 bases and 5 bases, with 7 bases remaining between them. CDR1 is MGHRA and CDR2 is YSYEKL in the germline V gene. The CDR3 contains 11 residues. CDR3 region: CASRGGETQYF. CDR3 DNA: TGCGCCAGCAGAGGAGGGGAGACCCAGTACTTC.

This sequence joins TRBV9 and TRBJ1-1; TRBD1 is a possible D gene (5 bases). Trimming took off 3 bases at V and 1 base at J, with 13 bases between the two ends. This CDR3 has 15 amino acids. Germline CDR1 SGDLS, CDR2 YYNGEE. CDR3 protein: CASSDQGRGNTEAFF. The CDR3 DNA follows: TGTGCCAGCAGCGATCAGGGTAGGGGGAACACTGAAGCTTTCTTT. The full variable domain, its missing parts supplied by reference TRBV9 and TRBJ1-1, is DSGVTQTPKHLITATGQRVTLRCSPRSGDLSVYWYQQSLDQGLQFLIQYYNGEERAKGNILERFSAQQFPDLHSELNLSSLELGDSALYFCASSDQGRGNTEAFFGQGTRLTVV.

This sequence joins TRBV9 and TRBJ2-7; weak D call: TRBD1 (5 bases). V was pared by 3 bases and J by 5 bases, with 9 bases between. The CDR3 length is 12 residues. CDR1 and CDR2 (germline): SGDLS, YYNGEE. CDR3 DNA sequence: TGTGCCAGCAGCGCCGACAGTCACGAGCAGTACTTC. It is translated as CASSADSHEQYF.

The V gene is TRBV29-1, the J gene TRBJ2-1, with a tentative D call TRBD2 (6 bases). Germline V gives CDR1 SQVTM, CDR2 ANQGSEA. The CDR3 spans 15 residues. V lost 6 bases, J lost 4 bases, and 19 bases lay in between. In nucleotides, the CDR3 is TGCAGCGTCGAACCGAGAGGGGACTCGTACAATGAGCAGTTCTTC. As protein: CSVEPRGDSYNEQFF.

As regards this clone: This same CDR3 is encoded by further DNA sequences in the sample. The chain combines TRBV27 with TRBJ2-6; 7 nucleotides line up with TRBD2. Germline V gene data show CDR1 as MNHEY and CDR2 as SMNVEV (reference sequence). The CDR3 runs to 15 residues. After removal of 3 bases from V and 1 base from J, the junction contained 0 bases not matched to a gene. Written as DNA, the CDR3 is TGTGCCAGCAGTTTGCGGGGGTCTGGGGCCAACGTCCTGACTTTC. Protein: CASSLRGSGANVLTF.

The rearrangement links TRBV4-1 to TRBJ2-2; D is ambiguous. The CDR3 extends over 17 amino acids. V lost 0 bases and J lost 6, with 17 bases in between. Per germline, CDR1 MGHRA and CDR2 YSYEKL. CDR3: CASSQDRVLSASGELFF. As DNA, the CDR3 is TGCGCCAGCAGCCAAGATCGGGTTCTCAGCGCTTCCGGGGAGCTGTTTTTT.